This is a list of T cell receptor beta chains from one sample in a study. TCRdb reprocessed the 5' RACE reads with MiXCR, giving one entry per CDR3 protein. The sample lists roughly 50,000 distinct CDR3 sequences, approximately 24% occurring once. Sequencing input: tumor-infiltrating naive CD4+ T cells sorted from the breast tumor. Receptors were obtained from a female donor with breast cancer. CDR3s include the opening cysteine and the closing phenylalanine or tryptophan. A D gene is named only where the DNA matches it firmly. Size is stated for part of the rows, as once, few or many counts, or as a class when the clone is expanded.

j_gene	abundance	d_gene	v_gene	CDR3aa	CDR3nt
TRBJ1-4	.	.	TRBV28	CASTDGQINEKLFF	TGTGCCAGCACCGACGGACAGATAAATGAAAAACTGTTTTTT
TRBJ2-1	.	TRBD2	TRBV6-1	CATTRAGGPLF	TGTGCCACCACCCGGGCGGGAGGGCCACTCTTC
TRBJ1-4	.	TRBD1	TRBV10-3	CAIREDRTNEKLFF	TGTGCCATCAGGGAGGACAGGACTAATGAAAAACTGTTTTTT
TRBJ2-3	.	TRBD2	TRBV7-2	CASSFLPVSGRADTQYF	TGTGCCAGCAGCTTCTTACCTGTTAGCGGGAGGGCGGATACGCAGTATTTT
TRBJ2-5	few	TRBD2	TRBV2	CASRKGLAGGETQYF	TGTGCCAGCAGAAAGGGACTAGCGGGAGGGGAGACCCAGTACTTC
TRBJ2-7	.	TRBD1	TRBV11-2	CASSLEQGSIEQYF	TGTGCCAGCAGCTTAGAACAGGGGAGCATCGAGCAGTACTTC
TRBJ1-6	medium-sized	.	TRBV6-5	CASSLVKSSYNSPLHF	TGTGCCAGCAGTCTCGTAAAGAGCTCCTATAATTCACCCCTCCACTTT
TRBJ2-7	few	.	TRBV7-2	CASSLDGGQYEQYF	TGTGCCAGCAGCTTAGATGGGGGGCAATACGAGCAGTACTTC
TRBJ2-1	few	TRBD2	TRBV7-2	CASSFSGSHGNEQFF	TGTGCCAGCAGCTTTAGCGGGAGTCACGGAAATGAGCAGTTCTTC
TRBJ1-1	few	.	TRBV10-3	CAISGVNTEAFF	TGTGCCATCAGTGGGGTGAACACTGAAGCTTTCTTT
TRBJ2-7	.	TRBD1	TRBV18	CASSDRGPTAYF	TGTGCCAGCTCCGACAGGGGCCCCACAGCGTACTTC
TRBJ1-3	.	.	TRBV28	CASTNKPGNTIYF	TGTGCCAGCACGAACAAACCTGGAAACACCATATATTTT
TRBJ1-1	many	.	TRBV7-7	CASSADRNTEAFF	TGTGCTAGCAGCGCCGACAGGAACACTGAAGCTTTCTTT